The rows below give T cell receptor beta chains drawn from one sample of a study of CD8+CD57+ T cells in acquired aplastic anemia. TCRdb ran MiXCR on the reads and lists one entry per CDR3 protein. The table records about 180,000 distinct CDR3 sequences, roughly 50% of them present only once. What was sequenced was sorted CD4+, CD8+, or CD8+CD57+ T cells (not recorded which) from PBMCs. The receptors were sampled from a human donor with aplastic anemia. The CDR3 runs from the conserved cysteine through the conserved F or W. A D gene is named only where the DNA matches it firmly. Clone sizes are given selectively: once, few, many, or a class where the clone is expanded.

j_call clone_size d_call v_call cdr3_nt cdr3_aa
TRBJ1-2 - TRBD1 TRBV29-1 TGCAGCGTTGAGCAGGGGGCGGACTATGGCTACACCTTC CSVEQGADYGYTF
TRBJ2-5 - TRBD2 TRBV2 TGTGCCAGCACTTCTACTCTCGGGAGAGCGGGGCAAGAGACCCAGTACTTC CASTSTLGRAGQETQYF
TRBJ2-5 - - TRBV25-1 TGTGCCAGCAGTGAATATAGAGGGGCGGAGGAGACCCAGTACTTC CASSEYRGAEETQYF
TRBJ2-3 - TRBD1 TRBV12-3/TRBV12-4 TGTGCCAGCAGTTACGACAGGGGCACAGATACGCAGTATTTT CASSYDRGTDTQYF
TRBJ2-7 many TRBD2 TRBV10-3 TGTGCCATCAGTGAGTGGGGGAGGGGTGCGGACGAGCAGTACTTC CAISEWGRGADEQYF
TRBJ2-2 many TRBD1 TRBV20-1 TGCAGTGCTTCCGGGGACAGGGGGCGTTACGGGGAGCTGTTTTTT CSASGDRGRYGELFF
TRBJ1-4 - TRBD1 TRBV5-4 TGTGCCAGCAGCGGGGGACAGCGAGAAAAACTGTTTTTT CASSGGQREKLFF
TRBJ2-3 - TRBD1 TRBV20-1 TGCAGTGCTTCCTCCCAGACAGGGAAAGGGACAGATACGCAGTATTTT CSASSQTGKGTDTQYF
TRBJ1-5 - - TRBV6-4 TGTGCCAGCAGTGTAGGTTCAAATCAGCCCCAGCATTTT CASSVGSNQPQHF
TRBJ2-2 - - TRBV7-8 TGTGCCAGCAGCCCCGGGACCAGGGCGAACACCGGGGAGCTGTTTTTT CASSPGTRANTGELFF
TRBJ1-3 few - TRBV6-1 TGTGCCAGCATCTCTCCTGGTGGAAACACCATATATTTT CASISPGGNTIYF
TRBJ2-7 - - TRBV15 TGTGCCACCAGCAGGGTGCGGGGGCCTCTCCCCCACGAGCAGTACTTC CATSRVRGPLPHEQYF
TRBJ2-5 - - TRBV7-3 TGTGCCAGCAGCTTATTCGTGGGAGAGACCCAGTACTTC CASSLFVGETQYF
TRBJ2-3 once TRBD2 TRBV7-8 TGTGCCAGCAGCTTAGAGAGACTAGCCGCAGATACGCAGTATTTT CASSLERLAADTQYF
TRBJ1-1 - - TRBV7-2 TGTGCCAGCAGCTTATATCAGAACACTGAAGCTTTCTTT CASSLYQNTEAFF
TRBJ2-7 many - TRBV27 TGTGCCAGCAGTCCCGACAGAAGCTCCTACGAGCAGTACTTC CASSPDRSSYEQYF
TRBJ1-1 - TRBD1 TRBV28 TGTGCCAGTCTGACAGGGGGTAACACTGAAGCTTTCTTT CASLTGGNTEAFF
TRBJ2-1 few TRBD2 TRBV28 TGTGCCAGCAGTTTTTTGCTAGCGGGACCGATTAACTACAATGAGCAGTTCTTC CASSFLLAGPINYNEQFF